The rows below give T cell receptor beta chains drawn from one sample of a study of blood T cell repertoires in COVID-19. Generated by immunoSEQ multiplex PCR, the TCRdb table keeps only in-frame clones and is missing some. This table holds hundreds of thousands of clones, 70% to 90% found once. The sequencing input was PBMCs or T cells enriched from blood (not recorded which). The receptors derive from a woman aged 40 to 50 who had recovered from COVID-19. Both conserved end residues are part of each CDR3. Each record gives: clone size, D gene, J gene, V gene, CDR3 DNA, CDR3 protein. The D gene is left open where the match is weak. Size is stated for part of the rows, as once, few or many counts, or as a class when the clone is expanded.

clone size: NA
D gene: NA
J gene: TRBJ1-2
V gene: TRBV7-9
CDR3 DNA: TGTGCCAGCAGCTTAATCCCCCAGGGAAGGAAAAGCCCCGATGGCTACACCTTC
CDR3 protein: CASSLIPQGRKSPDGYTF

clone size: few
D gene: NA
J gene: TRBJ2-4
V gene: TRBV19
CDR3 DNA: TGTGCCAGTAACTCCCTATCGGCGGGTACCAAAAACATTCAGTACTTC
CDR3 protein: CASNSLSAGTKNIQYF

clone size: NA
D gene: NA
J gene: TRBJ2-7
V gene: TRBV19
CDR3 DNA: TGTGCCAGTAGTATAGAATATGGGCAGATCTACGAGCAGTACTTC
CDR3 protein: CASSIEYGQIYEQYF

clone size: NA
D gene: TRBD2
J gene: TRBJ2-1
V gene: TRBV10-2
CDR3 DNA: TGCGCCAGCACCGAGGGGGGACTAGCGGGTATTAATGAGCAGTTCTTC
CDR3 protein: CASTEGGLAGINEQFF

clone size: NA
D gene: NA
J gene: TRBJ2-3
V gene: TRBV9
CDR3 DNA: TGTGCCAGCAGCGTAGATGGAGGGTCAGATACGCAGTATTTT
CDR3 protein: CASSVDGGSDTQYF

clone size: NA
D gene: NA
J gene: TRBJ2-1
V gene: TRBV3-1/TRBV3-2
CDR3 DNA: TGTGCCAGCAGCCAAGATAGCAGGGGACCATACAATGAGCAGTTCTTC
CDR3 protein: CASSQDSRGPYNEQFF

clone size: NA
D gene: TRBD1
J gene: TRBJ2-3
V gene: TRBV3-1/TRBV3-2
CDR3 DNA: TGTGCCAGCAGCCAACTATCAGGGGGCGCGGATACGCAGTATTTT
CDR3 protein: CASSQLSGGADTQYF

clone size: NA
D gene: NA
J gene: TRBJ2-7
V gene: TRBV10-2
CDR3 DNA: TGCGCCAGCAGTGAGTCCAGGGGCCCCTACGAGCAGTACTTC
CDR3 protein: CASSESRGPYEQYF

clone size: NA
D gene: NA
J gene: TRBJ2-3
V gene: TRBV18
CDR3 DNA: TGTGCCAGCTCACCCAGGGGAACAGATACGCAGTATTTT
CDR3 protein: CASSPRGTDTQYF

clone size: NA
D gene: TRBD1
J gene: TRBJ1-1
V gene: TRBV5-1
CDR3 DNA: TGCGCCAGCAGCGTTATTCCGGGACAGGGGAACACTGAAGCTTTCTTT
CDR3 protein: CASSVIPGQGNTEAFF